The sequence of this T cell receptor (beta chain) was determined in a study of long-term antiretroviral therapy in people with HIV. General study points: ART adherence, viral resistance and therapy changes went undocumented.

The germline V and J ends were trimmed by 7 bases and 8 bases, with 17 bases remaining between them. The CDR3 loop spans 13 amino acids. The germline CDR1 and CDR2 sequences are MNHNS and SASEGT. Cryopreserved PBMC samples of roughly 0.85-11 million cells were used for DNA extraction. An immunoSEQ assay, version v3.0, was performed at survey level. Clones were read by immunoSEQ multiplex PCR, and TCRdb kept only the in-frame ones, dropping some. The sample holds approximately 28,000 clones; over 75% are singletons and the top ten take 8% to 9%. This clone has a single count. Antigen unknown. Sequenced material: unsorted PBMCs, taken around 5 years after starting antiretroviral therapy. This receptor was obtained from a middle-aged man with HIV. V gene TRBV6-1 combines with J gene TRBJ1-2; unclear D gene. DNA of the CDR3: TGTGCCAGCATTGGACCGGCCGCCGGGGGCTACACCTTC. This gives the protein CASIGPAAGGYTF.